A single T cell receptor beta chain is shown here with its context. The sample belongs to a study of blood T cell repertoires in COVID-19. Background on the study: Spain, Italy and the United States supplied samples that represented acute and convalescent COVID-19. In each case, the material was cDNA or gDNA derived from T cells, B-cell-depleted T cells, or PBMCs.

Trimming took 7 bases from V and 0 from J; bases not matched to a gene: 11. The length of the CDR3 is 17 residues. Per the germline V gene, CDR1 is LNHDA and CDR2 is SQIVND (reference sequence). As handled by the study authors: Researchers report that nucleated cell counts were estimated from reference gene primer amplification. This table comes from immunoSEQ multiplex PCR, and its TCRdb copy is limited to in-frame clones, with some not included. That table is the source of V, J and clone size, and D and trimming were worked out from the DNA. The sample yields over 30,000 clones, about 83% seen once.

The sequence was obtained from a man between 45 and 60 years old with acute or convalescent COVID-19. V and J are TRBV19 and TRBJ1-5; 8 bases map to TRBD1. Source material: peripheral blood. CDR3 bases: TGTGCCAGTATCCGGACAGGGAAGGGGTTTAGCAATCAGCCCCAGCATTTT. Its protein product is CASIRTGKGFSNQPQHF.